The rows below give T cell receptor beta chains drawn from one sample of a study of response to subunit inactivated influenza vaccine. TCRdb passed the RT-PCR reads through MiXCR, listing each CDR3 protein once. Among fewer than 700,000 distinct CDR3 sequences, 13% were seen once, and the ten largest hold about 12%. The specimen was PBMCs from blood, collected around seven weeks after vaccination. Every receptor here comes from a man aged 45 to 65 who received an inactivated influenza vaccine. Each CDR3 is given with its conserved first and last residue. The D gene is left open where the match is weak. A clone size is listed for some rows: how often the clone was seen (once, few, many), or a class if it is expanded.

cdr3_length: 16
v_call: TRBV12-3/TRBV12-4
d_call: -
j_call: TRBJ1-3
clone_size: few
cdr3_nt: TGTGCCAGCAGTGGGGGAGCCCTCTCTTCTGGAAACACCATATATTTT
cdr3_aa: CASSGGALSSGNTIYF

cdr3_length: 14
v_call: TRBV20-1
d_call: -
j_call: TRBJ1-6
clone_size: -
cdr3_nt: TGCAGTGCTAGAGACATACAGGGCGATTCACCCCTCCACTTT
cdr3_aa: CSARDIQGDSPLHF

cdr3_length: 16
v_call: TRBV7-2
d_call: -
j_call: TRBJ2-5
clone_size: -
cdr3_nt: TGTGCCAGCAGCTTAGGCGGGGCAGGGTGGCAAGAGACCCAGTACTTC
cdr3_aa: CASSLGGAGWQETQYF

cdr3_length: 14
v_call: TRBV5-1
d_call: -
j_call: TRBJ2-7
clone_size: -
cdr3_nt: TGCGCCAGCAGCTTGGCGGGCAGGGGCAACGAGCAGTACTTC
cdr3_aa: CASSLAGRGNEQYF

cdr3_length: 12
v_call: TRBV12-3/TRBV12-4
d_call: -
j_call: TRBJ2-2
clone_size: -
cdr3_nt: TGTGCCAGCCGGTATAGCGGCGGGGAGCTGTTTTTT
cdr3_aa: CASRYSGGELFF

cdr3_length: 16
v_call: TRBV7-2
d_call: TRBD1
j_call: TRBJ2-1
clone_size: few
cdr3_nt: TGTGCCAGCAGCTTAGTCTATGGACAGGCCAACAATGAGCAGTTCTTC
cdr3_aa: CASSLVYGQANNEQFF

cdr3_length: 14
v_call: TRBV12-3/TRBV12-4
d_call: -
j_call: TRBJ1-1
clone_size: -
cdr3_nt: TGTGCCAGCAGCCGGGGACTCATGGAACATGAAGCTTTCTTT
cdr3_aa: CASSRGLMEHEAFF

cdr3_length: 15
v_call: TRBV6-5
d_call: -
j_call: TRBJ1-5
clone_size: -
cdr3_nt: TGTGCCAGCAGTTCGGGACCGCCAAGGAATCAGCCCCAGCATTTT
cdr3_aa: CASSSGPPRNQPQHF

cdr3_length: 18
v_call: TRBV11-2
d_call: TRBD1
j_call: TRBJ2-1
clone_size: -
cdr3_nt: TGTGCCAGCAGCTTAGTTTCCCCAGGGGGTAAGCCCTACAATGAGCAGTTCTTC
cdr3_aa: CASSLVSPGGKPYNEQFF

cdr3_length: 13
v_call: TRBV20-1
d_call: -
j_call: TRBJ1-2
clone_size: many
cdr3_nt: TGCAGTGCATACTCCGGAAGAGACTATGGCTACACCTTC
cdr3_aa: CSAYSGRDYGYTF

cdr3_length: 14
v_call: TRBV7-2
d_call: TRBD1
j_call: TRBJ1-1
clone_size: many
cdr3_nt: TGTGCCAGCAGCTGGACAGGGGTGAACACTGAAGCTTTCTTT
cdr3_aa: CASSWTGVNTEAFF

cdr3_length: 15
v_call: TRBV12-3/TRBV12-4
d_call: -
j_call: TRBJ2-3
clone_size: few
cdr3_nt: TGTGCCAGCAGTTTCGGCGGGCAGCCCACAGATACGCAGTATTTT
cdr3_aa: CASSFGGQPTDTQYF

cdr3_length: 14
v_call: TRBV7-2
d_call: TRBD2
j_call: TRBJ2-1
clone_size: few
cdr3_nt: TGTGCCAGCAGCTTAGTAACTAGCGGTAATGAGCAGTTCTTC
cdr3_aa: CASSLVTSGNEQFF

cdr3_length: 15
v_call: TRBV4-1
d_call: -
j_call: TRBJ2-1
clone_size: many
cdr3_nt: TGCGCCAGCAGCCAAGAACCTATTTCAATCAATGAGCAGTTCTTC
cdr3_aa: CASSQEPISINEQFF

cdr3_length: 13
v_call: TRBV4-1
d_call: -
j_call: TRBJ2-1
clone_size: -
cdr3_nt: TGCGCCAGCAGCCAAGAAGAGGGAGGTGAGCAGTTCTTC
cdr3_aa: CASSQEEGGEQFF

cdr3_length: 13
v_call: TRBV11-2
d_call: -
j_call: TRBJ1-1
clone_size: -
cdr3_nt: TGTGCCAGCACAGGGGCAGGAGTGGCTGAAGCTTTCTTT
cdr3_aa: CASTGAGVAEAFF

cdr3_length: 15
v_call: TRBV5-1
d_call: TRBD1
j_call: TRBJ2-6
clone_size: few
cdr3_nt: TGCGCCAGCAGCTGGACAGGGGCCGGGGCCAACGTCCTGACTTTC
cdr3_aa: CASSWTGAGANVLTF

cdr3_length: 13
v_call: TRBV29-1
d_call: -
j_call: TRBJ2-7
clone_size: -
cdr3_nt: TGCAGCGTTCGGGACACCCTTTCCTACGAGCAGTACTTC
cdr3_aa: CSVRDTLSYEQYF

cdr3_length: 14
v_call: TRBV19
d_call: -
j_call: TRBJ1-1
clone_size: -
cdr3_nt: TGTGCCAGTAGTATAACGGTTAAGAACACTGAAGCTTTCTTT
cdr3_aa: CASSITVKNTEAFF

cdr3_length: 15
v_call: TRBV6-1
d_call: TRBD1
j_call: TRBJ1-6
clone_size: -
cdr3_nt: TGTGCCAGCAGGCCACCGACAGGGCAGAATTCACCCCTCCACTTT
cdr3_aa: CASRPPTGQNSPLHF

cdr3_length: 12
v_call: TRBV24-1
d_call: -
j_call: TRBJ2-1
clone_size: few
cdr3_nt: TGTGCCACAACGTCCCTGTACAATGAGCAGTTCTTC
cdr3_aa: CATTSLYNEQFF

cdr3_length: 16
v_call: TRBV3-1
d_call: TRBD2
j_call: TRBJ2-3
clone_size: many
cdr3_nt: TGTGCCAGCAGCCAAGGAACTAGCGGGAGGTCACGTACGCAGTATTTT
cdr3_aa: CASSQGTSGRSRTQYF

cdr3_length: 15
v_call: TRBV6-1
d_call: -
j_call: TRBJ2-7
clone_size: few
cdr3_nt: TGTGCCAGCAGTGAAGTGGGCCCCGGCGCCTACGAGCAGTACTTC
cdr3_aa: CASSEVGPGAYEQYF

cdr3_length: 16
v_call: TRBV7-2
d_call: TRBD2
j_call: TRBJ2-5
clone_size: -
cdr3_nt: TGTGCCAGCAGCTCATCAATAGCGGGAGGACAAGAGACCCAGTACTTC
cdr3_aa: CASSSSIAGGQETQYF

cdr3_length: 13
v_call: TRBV11-2
d_call: TRBD1
j_call: TRBJ2-1
clone_size: -
cdr3_nt: TGTGCCAGCAGCTTCGGGACAGGTATTGAGCAGTTCTTC
cdr3_aa: CASSFGTGIEQFF

cdr3_length: 15
v_call: TRBV7-3
d_call: TRBD2
j_call: TRBJ2-7
clone_size: few
cdr3_nt: TGTGCCAGCAGCATCGGGACTAGCGGGAGCCACGAGCAGTACTTC
cdr3_aa: CASSIGTSGSHEQYF

cdr3_length: 11
v_call: TRBV29-1
d_call: -
j_call: TRBJ2-7
clone_size: -
cdr3_nt: TGCAGCGTTGTCCAAGCCTACGAGCAGTACTTC
cdr3_aa: CSVVQAYEQYF

cdr3_length: 14
v_call: TRBV20-1
d_call: -
j_call: TRBJ1-1
clone_size: -
cdr3_nt: TGCAGTGCTAGAATTGGGATACTGAACACTGAAGCTTTCTTT
cdr3_aa: CSARIGILNTEAFF

cdr3_length: 13
v_call: TRBV10-3
d_call: -
j_call: TRBJ1-1
clone_size: few
cdr3_nt: TGTGCCATCAGTCCGGACGGAAACACTGAAGCTTTCTTT
cdr3_aa: CAISPDGNTEAFF

cdr3_length: 20
v_call: TRBV15
d_call: TRBD2
j_call: TRBJ2-1
clone_size: few
cdr3_nt: TGTGCCACCAGCAGAGGCATCGGGACTAGCGGGGGGTTTTCCTACAATGAGCAGTTCTTC
cdr3_aa: CATSRGIGTSGGFSYNEQFF

cdr3_length: 13
v_call: TRBV2
d_call: -
j_call: TRBJ2-3
clone_size: few
cdr3_nt: TGTGCCAGCAGGGGCAGCCCCTATAATACGCAGTATTTT
cdr3_aa: CASRGSPYNTQYF

cdr3_length: 20
v_call: TRBV7-3
d_call: TRBD2
j_call: TRBJ2-7
clone_size: few
cdr3_nt: TGTGCCAGCACCATGGGGACTAGCGGGAGGGCGGTGTTATGTTCCTACGAGCAGTACTTC
cdr3_aa: CASTMGTSGRAVLCSYEQYF

cdr3_length: 14
v_call: TRBV20-1
d_call: TRBD2
j_call: TRBJ2-1
clone_size: -
cdr3_nt: TGCAGTGCTGTTCTAGCGGAAGGCCTCCATGAGCAGTTCTTC
cdr3_aa: CSAVLAEGLHEQFF

cdr3_length: 14
v_call: TRBV12-3/TRBV12-4
d_call: TRBD2
j_call: TRBJ2-1
clone_size: few
cdr3_nt: TGTGCCAGCAGTTTAGCGGGAGGGCCCCATGAGCAGTTCTTC
cdr3_aa: CASSLAGGPHEQFF

cdr3_length: 11
v_call: TRBV12-3/TRBV12-4
d_call: -
j_call: TRBJ2-7
clone_size: few
cdr3_nt: TGTGCCAGCACAGGGGAGTACGAGCAGTACTTC
cdr3_aa: CASTGEYEQYF

cdr3_length: 15
v_call: TRBV7-8
d_call: TRBD1
j_call: TRBJ2-7
clone_size: few
cdr3_nt: TGTGCCAGCAGCTTACGGCGGGACAGGGGTTACGAGCAGTACTTC
cdr3_aa: CASSLRRDRGYEQYF

cdr3_length: 16
v_call: TRBV5-1
d_call: -
j_call: TRBJ2-3
clone_size: -
cdr3_nt: TGCGCCAGCAGCTCATCCGGGATAGGGGGCACAGATACGCAGTATTTT
cdr3_aa: CASSSSGIGGTDTQYF

cdr3_length: 14
v_call: TRBV12-3/TRBV12-4
d_call: TRBD1
j_call: TRBJ1-6
clone_size: many
cdr3_nt: TGTGCCAGCAGTTTAGGGCAGGGGGCTTCACCCCTCCACTTT
cdr3_aa: CASSLGQGASPLHF

cdr3_length: 17
v_call: TRBV4-1
d_call: TRBD2
j_call: TRBJ2-2
clone_size: -
cdr3_nt: TGCGCCAGCAGCCAAGATCAGGGACTAGCGGGAACCGGGGAGCTGTTTTTT
cdr3_aa: CASSQDQGLAGTGELFF

cdr3_length: 15
v_call: TRBV12-3/TRBV12-4
d_call: TRBD2
j_call: TRBJ2-1
clone_size: many
cdr3_nt: TGTGCCAGCAGACCTACTAGCGGGGCATGGTATGAGCAGTTCTTC
cdr3_aa: CASRPTSGAWYEQFF

cdr3_length: 16
v_call: TRBV14
d_call: -
j_call: TRBJ2-3
clone_size: -
cdr3_nt: TGTGCCAGCAGCCAAGATCACTGGAGAGGCACAGATACGCAGTATTTT
cdr3_aa: CASSQDHWRGTDTQYF

cdr3_length: 12
v_call: TRBV29-1
d_call: TRBD2
j_call: TRBJ2-1
clone_size: -
cdr3_nt: TGCAGCGTTTTTGGGAGGGCCGATGAGCAGTTCTTC
cdr3_aa: CSVFGRADEQFF

cdr3_length: 17
v_call: TRBV5-6
d_call: TRBD1
j_call: TRBJ2-5
clone_size: -
cdr3_nt: TGTGCCAGCAGCTCCTTCGGGGACAGCGCTTTCCAAGAGACCCAGTACTTC
cdr3_aa: CASSSFGDSAFQETQYF

cdr3_length: 12
v_call: TRBV2
d_call: -
j_call: TRBJ2-5
clone_size: many
cdr3_nt: TGTGCCAGCAGCGAGCTTCGGGAGACCCAGTACTTC
cdr3_aa: CASSELRETQYF

cdr3_length: 15
v_call: TRBV20-1
d_call: -
j_call: TRBJ2-2
clone_size: few
cdr3_nt: TGCAGTGCTAGGGCAGTTGGTCGGCGAACCGGGGAGCTGTTTTTT
cdr3_aa: CSARAVGRRTGELFF

cdr3_length: 14
v_call: TRBV11-2
d_call: -
j_call: TRBJ2-2
clone_size: few
cdr3_nt: TGTGCCAGCAGCAGTCTACGGGGGTCGGGGGAGCTGTTTTTT
cdr3_aa: CASSSLRGSGELFF

cdr3_length: 14
v_call: TRBV6-1
d_call: -
j_call: TRBJ2-3
clone_size: -
cdr3_nt: TGTGCCAGCAGTGAGATCGGATTCACAGATACGCAGTATTTT
cdr3_aa: CASSEIGFTDTQYF

cdr3_length: 13
v_call: TRBV20-1
d_call: -
j_call: TRBJ2-7
clone_size: -
cdr3_nt: TGCAGTGCTAGGGTCGAGTCGGGCTACGAGCAGTACTTC
cdr3_aa: CSARVESGYEQYF

cdr3_length: 15
v_call: TRBV20-1
d_call: -
j_call: TRBJ1-5
clone_size: -
cdr3_nt: TGCAGTGCTAGTCTCCCGGGGATGGGCGATCAGCCCCAGCATTTT
cdr3_aa: CSASLPGMGDQPQHF

cdr3_length: 16
v_call: TRBV4-1
d_call: -
j_call: TRBJ1-6
clone_size: few
cdr3_nt: TGCGCCAGCAGCCTGGGTATGCGGGGGGTCGGGAAACCCCTCCACTTT
cdr3_aa: CASSLGMRGVGKPLHF

cdr3_length: 16
v_call: TRBV25-1
d_call: TRBD2
j_call: TRBJ2-5
clone_size: -
cdr3_nt: TGTGCCAGCAGTGCACTAGCGGGATCGAGGATGGAGACCCAGTACTTC
cdr3_aa: CASSALAGSRMETQYF

cdr3_length: 22
v_call: TRBV11-2
d_call: -
j_call: TRBJ2-3
clone_size: many
cdr3_nt: TGTGCCAGCAGCTTAGAGTTGCGGGACTTCTTCACCTTTTTGACAGACACAGATACGCAGTATTTT
cdr3_aa: CASSLELRDFFTFLTDTDTQYF

cdr3_length: 11
v_call: TRBV20-1
d_call: TRBD2
j_call: TRBJ2-7
clone_size: -
cdr3_nt: TGCAGTGCCGGACTAGAGGTCGAGCAGTACTTC
cdr3_aa: CSAGLEVEQYF

cdr3_length: 14
v_call: TRBV18
d_call: -
j_call: TRBJ2-1
clone_size: few
cdr3_nt: TGTGCCAGCTCACCACAGGGGCTCGACAATGAGCAGTTCTTC
cdr3_aa: CASSPQGLDNEQFF

cdr3_length: 15
v_call: TRBV27
d_call: -
j_call: TRBJ2-1
clone_size: many
cdr3_nt: TGTGCCAGCAGTTTGACTGACAGCTCCTACAATGAGCAGTTCTTC
cdr3_aa: CASSLTDSSYNEQFF

cdr3_length: 15
v_call: TRBV25-1
d_call: TRBD2
j_call: TRBJ2-1
clone_size: few
cdr3_nt: TGTGCCAGCAGTGAGACTAGCGGGGGCTACAATGAGCAGTTCTTC
cdr3_aa: CASSETSGGYNEQFF

cdr3_length: 13
v_call: TRBV29-1
d_call: TRBD2
j_call: TRBJ2-5
clone_size: few
cdr3_nt: TGCAGCGGGGGGGGGAGTCAACAAGAGACCCAGTACTTC
cdr3_aa: CSGGGSQQETQYF

cdr3_length: 14
v_call: TRBV7-8
d_call: -
j_call: TRBJ1-1
clone_size: few
cdr3_nt: TGTGCCAGCAGCTTAGCGGCGATGAACACTGAAGCTTTCTTT
cdr3_aa: CASSLAAMNTEAFF

cdr3_length: 11
v_call: TRBV7-9
d_call: TRBD2
j_call: TRBJ2-1
clone_size: few
cdr3_nt: TGTGCCAGCGGGGGGGTTGATGAGCAGTTCTTC
cdr3_aa: CASGGVDEQFF